The 5 T cell receptor beta chains below were found in one sample sequenced in a study of CD8+ T cells in alopecia areata. The treatment is: oral pan-JAK inhibitor, 5-10 mg twice daily. Reverse transcribed after extraction, RNA yielded cDNA as the sequencing template. Assay used: immunoSEQ multiplex PCR; TCRdb lists only in-frame clones, some missing. The repertoire holds 200,000 or so clones, with roughly two fifths as singletons. The specimen was CD4+ T cells sorted from blood, collected at roughly week 30, from a patient treated with tofacitinib. The receptors here all came from a human donor with alopecia areata.

This clone was seen a handful of times. V usage is TRBV4-1 and J usage is TRBJ2-1; TRBD2 agrees at 12 bases. Germline V gene data show CDR1 as MGHRA and CDR2 as YSYEKL. V lost 0 bases and J lost 4; bases outside the gene matches: 4. The CDR3 contains 17 residues. The CDR3 nucleotides are TGCGCCAGCAGCCAAGATGTCGGGACTAGCGGGTACAATGAGCAGTTCTTC. Residues: CASSQDVGTSGYNEQFF.

This clone has only a few counts. This sequence joins TRBV6-5 and TRBJ2-7, with D possibly matching TRBD1 (6 bases). The germline V gene has CDR1 MNHEY and CDR2 SVGAGI. V shed 3 bases and J shed 4 bases, with 7 bases lying between them. The CDR3 extends over 12 amino acids. This CDR3 reads CASSYRGYEQYF. CDR3 sequence (DNA): TGTGCCAGCAGTTATAGGGGGTACGAGCAGTACTTC.

The rearrangement links TRBV30 to TRBJ1-1; 9 bases agree with TRBD1. The V gene's germline CDR1 is GTSNPN and CDR2 SVGIG (reference sequence). The CDR3 has 13 amino acids. After removal of 4 bases from V and 10 bases from J, the junction contained 10 bases not matched to a gene. The CDR3 loop reads CAWTRTGAGVAFF. Written as DNA, the CDR3 is TGTGCCTGGACCCGGACAGGGGCCGGGGTAGCTTTCTTT.

The chain couples TRBV11-2 to TRBJ2-1; 10 bases fit TRBD2. Germline values: CDR1 SGHAT, CDR2 FQNNGV. V shed 6 bases, J shed 3 bases, and the junction held 8 bases outside the gene matches. The CDR3 totals 16 residues. CDR3 in amino acids: CASRNVAGGNYNEQFF. CDR3 sequence (DNA): TGTGCCAGCAGGAACGTAGCGGGAGGCAACTACAATGAGCAGTTCTTC. Full variable domain (missing parts from reference TRBV11-2 and TRBJ2-1): EAGVAQSPRYKIIEKRQSVAFWCNPISGHATLYWYQQILGQGPKLLIQFQNNGVVDDSQLPKDRFSAERLKGVDSTLKIQPAKLEDSAVYLCASRNVAGGNYNEQFFGPGTRLTVL.

J is TRBJ2-7 and V is TRBV7-8; weak D call: TRBD2 (6 bases). The CDR3 has 15 amino acids. The V end lost 4 bases, the J end lost 0 bases, and 13 bases lay between the germline ends. Germline assignment: CDR1 SGHVS and CDR2 FQNEAQ. CDR3 residues: CASSSGLASSYEQYF. The CDR3 DNA reads as TGTGCCAGCAGCTCGGGGCTAGCGAGCTCCTACGAGCAGTACTTC.